These 17 T cell receptor beta chains originate from one sample sequenced in a study of blood T cell repertoires in COVID-19. TCRdb's copy holds only in-frame clones and misses some; the assay was immunoSEQ multiplex PCR. This repertoire shows about 220,000 clones, roughly 81% found once; its top ten account for around 3%. Sequencing input: peripheral blood. The origin of the receptors is a man in his forties or fifties who had recovered from COVID-19.

The chain recombines TRBV25-1 with TRBJ2-1; TRBD2 aligns across 10 bases. J lost 6 bases, V lost 7 bases, and 3 bases had no gene match. This CDR3 has 13 residues. Germline V CDR1 and CDR2: MGHDK, SYGVNS. The CDR3, as DNA: TGTGCCAGCACTTTAGCGGGAGGCAATGAGCAGTTCTTC. Protein sequence: CASTLAGGNEQFF.

J is TRBJ1-1 and V is TRBV30; the D is unclear. Looked up from germline, CDR1 is GTSNPN and CDR2 is SVGIG (reference sequence). The CDR3 loop spans 10 amino acids. Trimming removed 1 base at V and 6 bases at J, with 3 bases between. The CDR3 is CAWSAPEAFF. For the CDR3, the DNA is TGTGCCTGGAGTGCTCCTGAAGCTTTCTTT.

This chain connects TRBV19 to TRBJ2-2; weak D call: TRBD1 (5 bases). CDR1 LNHDA and CDR2 SQIVND come from the germline V gene (reference sequence). This CDR3 region has 14 residues. With 3 bases removed from V and 1 base from J, the gap between germline ends came to 6 bases. The CDR3 reads CASSMTVNTGELFF. CDR3 DNA sequence: TGTGCCAGTAGTATGACAGTGAACACCGGGGAGCTGTTTTTT.

The rearrangement uses TRBV11-3 and TRBJ2-2, with 7 bases that match TRBD2. Germline V gene sequence: CDR1 SGHNT, CDR2 YENEEA. This CDR3 is 14 amino acids long. The V and J ends lost 2 bases and 5 bases, in that order; junction bases with no gene match: 2. CDR3 DNA sequence: TGTGCCAGCAGCTTACAGGGAGGGACCGGGGAGCTGTTTTTT. Its protein product is CASSLQGGTGELFF.

The CDR3 coding sequence is TGTGCCAGCAGAAGGCCGGGGGTATCGGGGTACGAGCAGTACTTC. It is translated as CASRRPGVSGYEQYF. The chain joins TRBV6-5 to TRBJ2-7, with D tentatively TRBD2 (6 bases). CDR1 is MNHEY and CDR2 is SVGAGI in the germline V gene. The CDR3 has 15 amino acids. The V gene lost 6 bases and the J gene lost 4 bases, with 19 bases spanning the gap.

The chain recombines TRBV5-1 with TRBJ2-7; 7 positions match TRBD2. Trimming removed 0 bases from V and 3 bases from J; junction bases left unmatched: 0. The CDR3 consists of 13 residues. Germline V lookup: CDR1 SGHRS, CDR2 YFSETQ. The chain's CDR3 is CASSLGGGYEQYF. The DNA of the CDR3 is TGCGCCAGCAGCTTGGGCGGGGGCTACGAGCAGTACTTC.

The chain recombines TRBV28 with TRBJ2-7; a possible D gene is TRBD1 (6 bases). The CDR3 is made up of 14 amino acids. V dropped 5 bases and J dropped 2 bases, with 13 bases sitting between them. Germline V lookup: CDR1 MDHEN, CDR2 SYDVKM. CDR3 DNA sequence: TGTGCCAGCAGTGCCAGACAGGCGACCTACGAGCAGTACTTC. Residues: CASSARQATYEQYF.

The chain is built from TRBV2 and TRBJ2-3, with a possible D match to TRBD2 (5 bases). Germline-derived CDR1 and CDR2 are SNHLY and FYNNEI. V lost 4 bases and J 2 bases, leaving 13 bases between the germline ends. This CDR3 region has 15 residues. The CDR3 protein is CASSVAVTNTDTQYF. DNA for the CDR3: TGTGCCAGCAGTGTGGCAGTGACTAACACAGATACGCAGTATTTT.

This clone has a single count. The CDR3 reads CASSPSAQETQYF. DNA of the CDR3: TGTGCCAGCAGTCCTAGCGCTCAAGAGACCCAGTACTTC. The V gene is TRBV2, the J gene TRBJ2-5, with TRBD2 as a possible D gene (6 bases). Germline V gives CDR1 SNHLY, CDR2 FYNNEI. The CDR3 contains 13 residues. V lost 5 bases and J 2 bases, leaving 9 bases between the germline ends.

This clone showed up just once. V is TRBV5-1 and J is TRBJ1-2; D remains ambiguous. V was pared by 0 bases and J by 3 bases, with 6 bases between. The CDR3 covers 13 residues. The germline gives CDR1 SGHRS, CDR2 YFSETQ. Written as DNA, the CDR3 is TGCGCCAGCAGCTTGGACGGAGACTATGGCTACACCTTC. Protein product: CASSLDGDYGYTF. Looking up the rest from reference TRBV5-1 and TRBJ1-2 gives the full variable domain: KAGVTQTPRYLIKTRGQQVTLSCSPISGHRSVSWYQQTPGQGLQFLFEYFSETQRNKGNFPGRFSGRQFSNSRSEMNVSTLELGDSALYLCASSLDGDYGYTFGSGTRLTVV.

This rearrangement joins TRBV14 to TRBJ1-1, with a weak D call TRBD1 (5 bases). V was pared by 3 bases and J by 6 bases, with 17 bases between. This CDR3 contains 15 residues. Germline CDR1 reads SGHDN; CDR2 reads FVKESK. The CDR3 DNA is TGTGCCAGCAGCCAGCAAATATTGGGGGAGGCTGAAGCTTTCTTT. Its protein product is CASSQQILGEAEAFF.

V is TRBV14 and J is TRBJ2-5; D gene uncertain. V lost 5 bases and J lost 5, with 6 bases in between. The germline CDR1 and CDR2 sequences are SGHDN and FVKESK. The CDR3 sequence is 11 residues long. For the CDR3, the DNA is TGTGCCAGCAGCGTCGTGGAGACCCAGTACTTC. It specifies CASSVVETQYF.

This clone was seen ten or more times. The chain recombines TRBV7-9 with TRBJ2-2, with D maybe TRBD2 (6 bases). V was cut by 4 bases and J by 5 bases, with 20 bases left in between. CDR1 SEHNR and CDR2 FQNEAQ come from the germline V gene (reference sequence). CDR3 length: 17 amino acids. CDR3 residues: CASSSSLSGLRTGELFF. CDR3 DNA sequence: TGTGCCAGCAGCTCTTCATTATCGGGACTTAGGACCGGGGAGCTGTTTTTT. Full variable domain (remainder filled in from reference TRBV7-9 and TRBJ2-2): DTGVSQNPRHKITKRGQNVTFRCDPISEHNRLYWYRQTLGQGPEFLTYFQNEAQLEKSRLLSDRFSAERPKGSFSTLEIQRTEQGDSAMYLCASSSSLSGLRTGELFFGEGSRLTVL.

V usage is TRBV10-3 and J usage is TRBJ2-3, with D maybe TRBD1 (6 bases). V dropped 5 bases and J dropped 0 bases, with 12 bases sitting between them. Looked up from germline, CDR1 is ENHRY and CDR2 is SYGVKD. The CDR3 consists of 15 residues. The DNA for the CDR3 is TGTGCCATCAGTAGGACAGACCGTAGCACAGATACGCAGTATTTT. The encoded protein is CAISRTDRSTDTQYF.

This clone was seen only a few times. This sequence joins TRBV7-9 and TRBJ1-1, with D unclear. Deletions cut 0 bases from V and 3 bases from J, with 8 bases between. Germline V gives CDR1 SEHNR, CDR2 FQNEAQ (reference sequence). This CDR3 comprises 14 residues. CDR3 region: CASSLASGHTEAFF. CDR3 coding DNA: TGTGCCAGCAGCTTAGCTTCTGGCCACACTGAAGCTTTCTTT. The full variable domain, completed using reference TRBV7-9 and TRBJ1-1, is DTGVSQNPRHKITKRGQNVTFRCDPISEHNRLYWYRQTLGQGPEFLTYFQNEAQLEKSRLLSDRFSAERPKGSFSTLEIQRTEQGDSAMYLCASSLASGHTEAFFGQGTRLTVV.

The chain recombines TRBV18 with TRBJ1-2, with 7 bases that match TRBD1. Germline V lookup: CDR1 KGHSH, CDR2 LQKENI. This CDR3 region has 19 residues. The ends lost 0 bases at V and 0 bases at J; junction bases unmatched: 13. The DNA for the CDR3 is TGTGCCAGCTCACCACCGGGAACAGGGGCACGGTCACCTAACTATGGCTACACCTTC. This translates into CASSPPGTGARSPNYGYTF.

J is TRBJ2-7 and V is TRBV9; TRBD1 matches 8 bases. The germline V gene encodes CDR1 SGDLS and CDR2 YYNGEE. The V segment lost 0 bases and the J segment 6 bases; nucleotides outside the gene matches: 11. The CDR3 consists of 16 residues. The CDR3 is CASSVGTLDRGSEQYF. For the CDR3, the DNA is TGTGCCAGCAGCGTAGGAACACTAGACAGGGGAAGCGAGCAGTACTTC.